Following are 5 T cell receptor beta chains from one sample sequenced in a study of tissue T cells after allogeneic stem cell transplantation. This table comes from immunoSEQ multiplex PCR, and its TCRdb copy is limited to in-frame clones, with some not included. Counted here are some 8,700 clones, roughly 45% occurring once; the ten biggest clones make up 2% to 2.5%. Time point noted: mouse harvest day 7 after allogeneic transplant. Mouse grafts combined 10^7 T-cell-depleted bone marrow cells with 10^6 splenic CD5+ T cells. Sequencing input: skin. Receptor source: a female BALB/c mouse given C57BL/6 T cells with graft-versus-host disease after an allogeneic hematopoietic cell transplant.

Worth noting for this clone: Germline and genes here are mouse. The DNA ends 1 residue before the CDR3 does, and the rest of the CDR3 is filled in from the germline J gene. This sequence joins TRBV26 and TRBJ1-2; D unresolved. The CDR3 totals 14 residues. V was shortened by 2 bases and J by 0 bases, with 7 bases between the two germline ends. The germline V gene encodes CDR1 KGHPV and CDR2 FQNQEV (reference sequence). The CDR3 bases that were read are TGTGCCAGCAGTCTGGCCCAGGCAAACTCCGACTACACC. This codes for CASSLAQANSDYT. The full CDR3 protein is CASSLAQANSDYTF.

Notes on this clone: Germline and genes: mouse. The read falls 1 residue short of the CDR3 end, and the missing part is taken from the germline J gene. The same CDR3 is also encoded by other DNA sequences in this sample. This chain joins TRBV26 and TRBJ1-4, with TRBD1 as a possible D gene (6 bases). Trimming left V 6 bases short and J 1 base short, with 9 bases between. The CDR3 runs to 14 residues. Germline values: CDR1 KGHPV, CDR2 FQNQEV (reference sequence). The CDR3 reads CASSLRGSNERLFF. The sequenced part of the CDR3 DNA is TGTGCCAGCAGCCTCAGGGGTTCCAACGAAAGATTATTT.

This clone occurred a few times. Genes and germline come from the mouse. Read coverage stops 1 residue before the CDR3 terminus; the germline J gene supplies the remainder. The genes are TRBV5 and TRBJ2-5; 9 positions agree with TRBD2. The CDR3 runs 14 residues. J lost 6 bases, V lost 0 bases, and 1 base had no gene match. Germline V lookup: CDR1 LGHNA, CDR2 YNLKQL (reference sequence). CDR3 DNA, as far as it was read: TGTGCCAGCAGCCAAGAGGGGACTGGGGACACCCAGTAC. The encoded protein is CASSQEGTGDTQY. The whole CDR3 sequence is CASSQEGTGDTQYF.

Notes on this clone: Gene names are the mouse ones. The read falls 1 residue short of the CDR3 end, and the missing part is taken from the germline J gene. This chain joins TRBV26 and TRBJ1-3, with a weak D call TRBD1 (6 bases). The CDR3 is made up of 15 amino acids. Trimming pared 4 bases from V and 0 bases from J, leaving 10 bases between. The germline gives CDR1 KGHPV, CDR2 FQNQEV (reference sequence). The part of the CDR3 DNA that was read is TGTGCCAGCAGTCGGGACAATAATTCTGGAAATACGCTCTAT. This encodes CASSRDNNSGNTLY. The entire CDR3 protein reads CASSRDNNSGNTLYF.

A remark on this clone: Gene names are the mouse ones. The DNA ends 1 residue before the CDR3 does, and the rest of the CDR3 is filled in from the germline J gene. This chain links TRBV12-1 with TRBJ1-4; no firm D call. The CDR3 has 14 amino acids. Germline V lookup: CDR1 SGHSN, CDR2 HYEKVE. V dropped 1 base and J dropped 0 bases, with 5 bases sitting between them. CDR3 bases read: TGTGCCAGCTCTCTTGGGGTTTCCAACGAAAGATTATTT. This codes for CASSLGVSNERLF. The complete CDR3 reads CASSLGVSNERLFF.